The 30 T cell receptor beta chains given below trace back to one sample, sequenced in a study of T cells in Graves' hyperthyroidism and ophthalmopathy (dated by TCRdb to the late 2010s). The protocol used for the library was multiplex PCR. The instrument given in TCRdb is Illumina HiSeq 2000. TCR beta CDR3 regions were amplified from RNA transcripts. The TCR CDR3 was subjected to a first round of RT-PCR using the HTBI primer set and the Qiagen OneStep RT-PCR kit. TCRdb took the public reads, trimmed them with fastp at Q25, ran MiXCR for clone calling and kept in-frame beta chains. Identical CDR3 proteins give one entry, which carries the most common genes and DNA. The sample has 300,000 to 350,000 distinct CDR3 sequences on record, 18% of them singletons. 45% to 50% of the sample is taken by the ten largest. Sequences were obtained from blood. The receptor set was obtained from a woman between 50 and 59 years old with Graves' hyperthyroidism.

The table lists this clonotype with many counts. The chain uses TRBV3-1 and TRBJ2-1; tentatively, D is TRBD1 or TRBD2 (5 bases each). The V end was cut by 5 bases, the J end by 7 bases, with 18 bases between. Germline V gene lookup returns CDR1 LGHDT and CDR2 YNNKEL (reference sequence). CDR3 length: 15 residues. The CDR3 DNA reads TGTGCCAGCAGCTCGGGACGGATTCCTTCGAATGAGCAGTTCTTC. Its translation is CASSSGRIPSNEQFF.

This clonotype turned up a few times. The gene calls are TRBV10-1 and TRBJ2-5, with 10 bases matching TRBD2. V trimming: 0 bases; J trimming: 4 bases; junction bases outside the gene matches: 2. This CDR3 region has 15 residues. The germline V gene encodes CDR1 WNHNN and CDR2 SYGVQD (reference sequence). The CDR3: CASSESPSGGETQYF. The CDR3, as DNA: TGCGCCAGCAGTGAGTCTCCTAGCGGGGGAGAGACCCAGTACTTC.

This clonotype turned up a few times. The rearrangement joins TRBV4-1 to TRBJ1-6; 7 positions agree with TRBD1. The V gene end was trimmed by 2 bases and the J gene end by 5 bases; junction bases not matched to a gene: 3. Germline loops: CDR1 MGHRA, CDR2 YSYEKL. This CDR3 has 15 residues. The CDR3 reads CASSQNDRDNSPLHF. The DNA for the CDR3 is TGCGCCAGCAGCCAAAATGACAGGGATAATTCACCCCTCCACTTT.

This clonotype has just a few counts. The rearrangement uses TRBV2 and TRBJ2-3; D call uncertain. Germline CDR1 and CDR2: SNHLY and FYNNEI. Trimming took off 4 bases at V and 6 bases at J, with 11 bases between the two ends. CDR3 size: 13 residues. CDR3 residues: CASSGRRVDTQYF. The CDR3 nucleotides read TGTGCCAGCAGTGGGAGACGGGTCGATACGCAGTATTTT.

This clonotype was counted between two and nine times. V and J are TRBV7-9 and TRBJ2-1; 8 nucleotides agree with TRBD2. The V gene end was trimmed by 1 base and the J gene end by 5 bases; junction bases not matched to a gene: 4. Germline CDR1 reads SEHNR; CDR2 reads FQNEAQ (reference sequence). The CDR3 runs 15 residues. As DNA, the CDR3 is TGTGCCAGCAGCTTAGTCCTAGCGGGTAACAATGAGCAGTTCTTC. Protein product: CASSLVLAGNNEQFF. Based on the CDR3 plus reference TRBV7-9 and TRBJ2-1, the full variable domain is DTGVSQNPRHKITKRGQNVTFRCDPISEHNRLYWYRQTLGQGPEFLTYFQNEAQLEKSRLLSDRFSAERPKGSFSTLEIQRTEQGDSAMYLCASSLVLAGNNEQFFGPGTRLTVL.

This sequence joins TRBV30 and TRBJ2-5, with D tentatively TRBD1 (5 bases). Trimming stripped 0 bases from V and 4 bases from J, with 9 bases between. This CDR3 is 13 amino acids long. Germline V gene lookup returns CDR1 GTSNPN and CDR2 SVGIG (reference sequence). In DNA form, the CDR3 reads TGTGCCTGGAGTGTACGAAGGGGAGAGACCCAGTACTTC. Protein: CAWSVRRGETQYF.

The sample holds a few counts of this clonotype. The chain is built from TRBV5-1 and TRBJ1-2, with D tentatively TRBD1 (6 bases). Per germline, CDR1 SGHRS and CDR2 YFSETQ. This CDR3 region has 14 residues. The V end lost 4 bases, the J end lost 9 bases, and 19 bases lay between the germline ends. The CDR3 protein is CASSSRTADGSYTF. CDR3 sequence (DNA): TGCGCCAGCAGCAGCCGGACAGCCGACGGGAGCTACACCTTC.

This clonotype was seen many times. CDR3 nucleotides: TGTGCCAGCACCTTGGACACTTCACCCCTCCACTTT. This sequence encodes CASTLDTSPLHF. This chain joins TRBV2 and TRBJ1-6, with D perhaps TRBD1 (5 bases). The V gene's germline CDR1 is SNHLY and CDR2 FYNNEI. Trimming took off 7 bases at V and 9 bases at J, with 10 bases between the two ends. The CDR3 extends over 12 amino acids.

There are a few counts of this clonotype. The chain recombines TRBV9 with TRBJ2-5, with D possibly TRBD2 on 6 matching bases. The ends were cut back, 2 bases at V and 5 bases at J, with 10 bases in the middle. The germline V gene has CDR1 SGDLS and CDR2 YYNGEE. The CDR3 has 13 residues. The chain's CDR3 is CASSVPGAETQYF. In DNA, the CDR3 is TGTGCCAGCAGCGTTCCGGGAGCCGAGACCCAGTACTTC.

This clonotype occurred many times. The chain couples TRBV11-2 to TRBJ2-5, with D possibly matching TRBD2 (6 bases). The V end was cut by 5 bases, the J end by 5 bases, with 30 bases between. CDR3 length equals 19 residues. Germline values: CDR1 SGHAT, CDR2 FQNNGV. CDR3 loop: CASSGRGGQGGVPWETQYF. The CDR3 DNA follows: TGTGCCAGCAGCGGTCGTGGTGGTCAGGGAGGAGTTCCCTGGGAGACCCAGTACTTC.

The table lists this clonotype with a few counts. This sequence joins TRBV19 and TRBJ2-7; 7 nucleotides align to TRBD1. With V trimmed by 6 bases and J by 2 bases, 1 base remained unmatched. Per the germline V gene, CDR1 is LNHDA and CDR2 is SQIVND (reference sequence). The CDR3 spans 12 residues. The CDR3 sequence is CASRGTAYEQYF. CDR3 sequence (DNA): TGTGCCAGTAGGGGGACAGCCTACGAGCAGTACTTC.

This clonotype was detected only once. The chain combines TRBV2 with TRBJ1-5; D remains ambiguous. Trimming pared 4 bases from V and 2 bases from J, leaving 9 bases between. The V gene's germline CDR1 is SNHLY and CDR2 FYNNEI. The CDR3 has 14 amino acids. In nucleotides, the CDR3 is TGTGCCAGCAGTGCAGCCCCCGGCAATCAGCCCCAGCATTTT. Encoded protein: CASSAAPGNQPQHF.

This clonotype was observed at least ten times. The V and J genes are TRBV12-3 or TRBV12-4 and TRBJ1-5; D is unresolved. CDR3 length: 13 residues. V shed 5 bases and J shed 4 bases, with 9 bases lying between them. The CDR3 sequence: CASSTRTNQPQHF. The CDR3 DNA follows: TGTGCCAGCAGTACCCGTACTAATCAGCCCCAGCATTTT.

The table lists this clonotype with many counts. The chain is built from TRBV9 and TRBJ1-2; 8 bases line up with TRBD1. The V segment lost 4 bases and the J segment 0 bases; nucleotides outside the gene matches: 8. This CDR3 is 16 amino acids long. CDR1 is SGDLS, CDR2 YYNGEE, per germline. The CDR3: CASSPSTGATNYGYTF. DNA for the CDR3: TGTGCCAGCAGCCCTTCGACAGGGGCTACTAACTATGGCTACACCTTC.

The chain has TRBV9 and TRBJ2-1; 8 bases map to TRBD2. With V trimmed by 4 bases and J by 8 bases, 14 bases remained unmatched. Germline CDR1 is SGDLS and CDR2 is YYNGEE. The CDR3 extends over 16 amino acids. Here the CDR3 reads CASSIKAGVSTDEQFF. In nucleotides, the CDR3 is TGTGCCAGCAGCATCAAAGCGGGAGTGAGTACCGATGAGCAGTTCTTC. The full variable domain, rest sourced from reference TRBV9 and TRBJ2-1, is DSGVTQTPKHLITATGQRVTLRCSPRSGDLSVYWYQQSLDQGLQFLIQYYNGEERAKGNILERFSAQQFPDLHSELNLSSLELGDSALYFCASSIKAGVSTDEQFFGPGTRLTVL.

This chain uses TRBV6-1 with TRBJ1-2, with 8 bases matching TRBD1. The V and J ends lost 6 bases and 8 bases, in that order; junction bases with no gene match: 8. This CDR3 is 13 amino acids long. CDR1 and CDR2 (germline): MNHNS, SASEGT. DNA for the CDR3: TGTGCCAGCAGCCCACAGGGGGTAAGCGGCTACACCTTC. It encodes CASSPQGVSGYTF.

In its sample, this clonotype was seen a few times. The V call is TRBV28, the J call TRBJ2-5; 7 positions agree with TRBD1. The CDR3 is made up of 13 amino acids. V trimming: 6 bases; J trimming: 4 bases; junction bases outside the gene matches: 5. Germline CDR1 is MDHEN and CDR2 is SYDVKM. The CDR3 protein is CASRASGGETQYF. CDR3 bases: TGTGCCAGCAGGGCCTCAGGGGGAGAGACCCAGTACTTC.

This clonotype has ten or more counts. The chain joins TRBV2 to TRBJ1-2; TRBD1 matches at 8 bases. The CDR3 spans 13 residues. J lost 3 bases, V lost 6 bases, and 3 bases had no gene match. CDR1 and CDR2 (germline): SNHLY, FYNNEI. In nucleotides, the CDR3 is TGTGCCAGCAGGACGGGACAGGACTATGGCTACACCTTC. Translation: CASRTGQDYGYTF. The full variable domain, rest sourced from reference TRBV2 and TRBJ1-2, is EPEVTQTPSHQVTQMGQEVILRCVPISNHLYFYWYRQILGQKVEFLVSFYNNEISEKSEIFDDQFSVERPDGSNFTLKIRSTKLEDSAMYFCASRTGQDYGYTFGSGTRLTVV.

The table lists this clonotype with a few counts. The chain links TRBV20-1 to TRBJ1-2; D not certain. CDR1 and CDR2 (germline): DFQATT, SNEGSKA (reference sequence). Trimming shortened V by 5 bases and J by 5 bases, and 9 bases separated the two germline ends. The CDR3 extends over 11 amino acids. CDR3 bases: TGCAGTGCTTTGGGGAGATATGGCTACACCTTC. Translated: CSALGRYGYTF.

The rearrangement joins TRBV20-1 to TRBJ2-1, with 7 bases aligning to TRBD1. With 0 bases clipped from V and 9 bases from J, the junction kept 14 bases outside the gene matches. Per the germline V gene, CDR1 is DFQATT and CDR2 is SNEGSKA (reference sequence). The CDR3 is 16 amino acids. CDR3 sequence reads: CSAREIGQAVLGEQFF. The CDR3 region has the DNA TGCAGTGCTAGAGAAATAGGACAGGCGGTCCTCGGTGAGCAGTTCTTC.

This clonotype was recorded a few times. V is TRBV9 and J is TRBJ2-2; weak D call: TRBD2 (5 bases). V was pared by 4 bases and J by 0 bases, with 16 bases between. Per the germline V gene, CDR1 is SGDLS and CDR2 is YYNGEE. The CDR3 has 17 residues. DNA for the CDR3: TGTGCCAGCAGCTTCGGCGGGCCATCAACGAACACCGGGGAGCTGTTTTTT. Protein product: CASSFGGPSTNTGELFF.

This clonotype was detected a few times. The chain recombines TRBV6-5 with TRBJ1-2; the D is unclear. This CDR3 is 15 amino acids long. CDR1 and CDR2 (germline): MNHEY, SVGAGI. V was cut by 0 bases and J by 0 bases, with 8 bases left in between. The CDR3 region is CASSYSRRANYGYTF. In nucleotides, the CDR3 is TGTGCCAGCAGTTACTCACGGAGGGCTAACTATGGCTACACCTTC.

This clonotype has a handful of counts. The V and J genes are TRBV20-1 and TRBJ2-7; D gene ambiguous. This CDR3 is built from 12 residues. V lost 7 bases to trimming and J lost 1 base, with 11 bases between them. CDR1 is DFQATT, CDR2 SNEGSKA, per germline (reference sequence). Here the CDR3 reads CSVWQRSYEQYF. In DNA form, the CDR3 reads TGCAGTGTATGGCAGAGGTCCTACGAGCAGTACTTC.

This clonotype was seen many times. The chain employs TRBV20-1 and TRBJ1-1; the D gene is possibly TRBD1 (6 bases). The CDR3 covers 14 residues. Germline CDR1 is DFQATT and CDR2 is SNEGSKA (reference sequence). The ends were cut back, 1 base at V and 7 bases at J, with 16 bases in the middle. CDR3 residues: CSARGGASSFEAFF. The DNA of the CDR3 is TGCAGTGCTAGAGGGGGGGCCTCGTCTTTTGAAGCTTTCTTT.

The rearrangement uses TRBV9 and TRBJ2-3; TRBD2 might be the D (6 bases). CDR1 and CDR2 from the germline V gene are SGDLS and YYNGEE. The CDR3 is 15 residues long. V was trimmed by 4 bases and J by 2 bases, leaving 14 bases between them. This chain's CDR3 is CASSIGGAHTDTQYF. The CDR3 DNA is TGTGCCAGCAGCATAGGCGGGGCCCACACAGATACGCAGTATTTT. Full variable domain (rest looked up from reference TRBV9 and TRBJ2-3): DSGVTQTPKHLITATGQRVTLRCSPRSGDLSVYWYQQSLDQGLQFLIQYYNGEERAKGNILERFSAQQFPDLHSELNLSSLELGDSALYFCASSIGGAHTDTQYFGPGTRLTVL.

This clonotype was picked up a small number of times. This CDR3 is CATSRDHGGSYGYTF. CDR3 coding DNA: TGTGCCACCAGCAGAGATCATGGGGGAAGCTATGGCTACACCTTC. V gene TRBV15 combines with J gene TRBJ1-2; D perhaps matches TRBD1 (5 bases). This CDR3 region has 15 residues. V gave up 0 bases and J gave up 4 bases, with 12 bases separating them. Per germline, CDR1 LNHNV and CDR2 YYDKDF (reference sequence).

This clonotype has just a few counts. This chain links TRBV6-1 with TRBJ2-5; D may be TRBD2 (6 bases). CDR1 and CDR2 from the germline V gene are MNHNS and SASEGT. The CDR3 contains 13 residues. V lost 8 bases to trimming and J lost 5 bases, with 15 bases between them. CDR3 bases: TGTGCCAGCCGGATTGGGGGACTTGAGACCCAGTACTTC. It specifies CASRIGGLETQYF.

The V gene is TRBV20-1, the J gene TRBJ2-1; the D gene is possibly TRBD1 (5 bases). The V gene's germline CDR1 is DFQATT and CDR2 SNEGSKA (reference sequence). Between the trimmed V and J ends, which lost 3 bases and 8 bases, there was a span of 17 bases. This CDR3 is 14 amino acids long. CDR3 bases: TGCAGTGCTAGTATCGGACAAAAAAGGGATGAGCAGTTCTTC. Translated: CSASIGQKRDEQFF.

The gene calls are TRBV5-1 and TRBJ2-5; TRBD2 matches 12 bases. V shed 6 bases, J shed 2 bases, and the junction held 11 bases outside the gene matches. The germline CDR1 and CDR2 sequences are SGHRS and YFSETQ. The CDR3 is made up of 17 amino acids. In DNA form, the CDR3 reads TGCGCCAGCAACCAGGTACTAGCGGGAGGCCTTCAAGAGACCCAGTACTTC. Translated: CASNQVLAGGLQETQYF.

This clonotype was seen at least ten times. V and J are TRBV2 and TRBJ2-5; D uncertain. V was trimmed by 6 bases and J by 0 bases, leaving 8 bases between them. The CDR3 sequence is 13 residues long. From germline, CDR1 is SNHLY and CDR2 FYNNEI. The CDR3 sequence is CASSRGDQETQYF. The CDR3 bases are TGTGCCAGCAGCCGCGGAGACCAAGAGACCCAGTACTTC.